What follows is one TCR beta chain and its context. There are 15 residues in the CDR3. The V gene lost 8 bases and the J gene lost 9 bases, with 23 bases spanning the gap. CDR1 and CDR2 (germline): ENHRY, SYGVKD. The entry originates in a study of blood T cell repertoires in COVID-19. Study overall: Whether acute or convalescent, the COVID-19 samples came from the United States, Italy and Spain. In each case, the material was cDNA or gDNA derived from T cells, B-cell-depleted T cells, or PBMCs.

Some clones are missing from TCRdb's copy, which holds only in-frame ones; the method was immunoSEQ multiplex PCR. The sample lists tens of thousands of clones, 72% seen once, with 4% to 5.5% in the top ten. Recruited during active infection, patients (from Seattle) were subsequently followed longitudinally. The genes are TRBV10-3 and TRBJ2-1; weak D call: TRBD2 (5 bases). The sequenced sample consisted of peripheral blood. The TCR was taken from a woman between 65 and 79 years old with COVID-19, enrolled during active disease. The CDR3 region is CAISGFVGDRGEQFF. The CDR3 DNA sequence: TGTGCCATCTCGGGGTTCGTCGGAGACCGGGGTGAGCAGTTCTTC.